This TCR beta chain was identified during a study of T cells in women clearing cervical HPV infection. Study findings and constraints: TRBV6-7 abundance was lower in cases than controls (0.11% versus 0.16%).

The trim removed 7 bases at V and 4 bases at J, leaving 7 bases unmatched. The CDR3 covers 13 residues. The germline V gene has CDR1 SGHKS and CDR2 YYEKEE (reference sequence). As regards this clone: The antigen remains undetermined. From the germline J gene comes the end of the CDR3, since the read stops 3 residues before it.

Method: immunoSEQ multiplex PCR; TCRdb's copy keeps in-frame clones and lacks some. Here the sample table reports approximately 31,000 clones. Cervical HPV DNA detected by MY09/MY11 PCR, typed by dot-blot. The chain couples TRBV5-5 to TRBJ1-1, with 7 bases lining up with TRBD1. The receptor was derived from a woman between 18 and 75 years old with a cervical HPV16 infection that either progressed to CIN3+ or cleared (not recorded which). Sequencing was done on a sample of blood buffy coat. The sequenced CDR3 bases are TGTGCCAGCCAAGCACAGGGGATCACTGAA. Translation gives CASQAQGITE. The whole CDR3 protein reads CASQAQGITEAFF.